The 9 T cell receptor beta chains below all came from one sample that was sequenced in a study of T-cell reconstitution after alpha-beta-depleted transplantation in children. Unique molecular identifiers featured in how the TCRbeta library was prepared. TCRdb itself ran the PCR reads through MiXCR, one entry per CDR3 protein. The sample yields 200,000 or so distinct CDR3 sequences, approximately 6.8% seen once. The sample here was PBMCs, taken before TCRalphabeta/CD19-depleted stem cell transplant. Receptor source: a girl in the first two years of life with combined immunodeficiency, due to receive a stem cell transplant.

This clonotype has a count of ten or more. V is TRBV5-1 and J is TRBJ2-4; the D gene is possibly TRBD2 (5 bases). Germline lookup yields CDR1 SGHRS and CDR2 YFSETQ. This CDR3 has 16 residues. Trimming cost V 5 bases and J 2 bases, with 17 bases left between them. CDR3 region: CASRRNRGKSKNIQYF. Written as DNA, the CDR3 is TGCGCCAGCAGACGGAATCGAGGGAAATCCAAAAACATTCAGTACTTC.

This clonotype occurred many times. The chain recombines TRBV3-1 with TRBJ1-1; weak D call: TRBD1 (6 bases). The V gene's germline CDR1 is LGHDT and CDR2 YNNKEL (reference sequence). This CDR3 comprises 15 residues. The V end was cut by 2 bases, the J end by 3 bases, with 13 bases between. The chain's CDR3 is CASSQLAGVHTEAFF. The CDR3 DNA sequence: TGTGCCAGCAGCCAATTAGCAGGGGTGCACACTGAAGCTTTCTTT.

This clonotype was counted once. A clone one base away is much larger, so this may be a read error. Since the CDR3 does not end with the conserved phenylalanine or tryptophan, this likely comes from a read error. The rearrangement links TRBV3-1 to TRBJ1-1; D remains ambiguous. CDR1 and CDR2 (germline): LGHDT, YNNKEL (reference sequence). This CDR3 region has 17 residues. The V and J ends lost 1 base and 5 bases respectively, with 20 bases between them. CDR3 residues: CASSQGRRTTVMTEAFV. The CDR3 nucleotides read TGTGCCAGCAGCCAAGGGAGGAGGACGACTGTGATGACTGAAGCTTTCGTT.

The table lists this clonotype with many counts. The rearrangement links TRBV29-1 to TRBJ1-1, with D hard to call. Trimming shortened V by 3 bases and J by 4 bases, and 15 bases separated the two germline ends. Looked up from germline, CDR1 is SQVTM and CDR2 is ANQGSEA. The CDR3 contains 14 residues. The CDR3 bases are TGCAGCGTTGACCCTCATGGGAGGGTCACTGAAGCTTTCTTT. This codes for CSVDPHGRVTEAFF.

Many counts were recorded for this clonotype. This chain joins TRBV7-2 and TRBJ1-1; 8 bases match TRBD1. The V and J ends lost 5 bases and 5 bases, in that order; junction bases with no gene match: 7. The CDR3 is 14 residues long. CDR1 is SGHTA, CDR2 FQGNSA, per germline. The DNA for the CDR3 is TGTGCCAGCAGCCCATGGACAGGGCGGACTGAAGCTTTCTTT. Translated, it gives CASSPWTGRTEAFF.

This clonotype was observed at least ten times. This chain connects TRBV4-2 to TRBJ1-1, with D unresolved. Trimming took 4 bases from V and 1 from J, leaving 7 bases between them. The CDR3 loop spans 13 amino acids. In germline, CDR1 is LGHNA, CDR2 YNFKEQ. CDR3 nucleotides: TGTGCCAGCAGCCGGACGGAGAACACTGAAGCTTTCTTT. It yields the protein CASSRTENTEAFF.

This clonotype was detected many times. In DNA form, the CDR3 reads TGCAGCGTTAGGCTGGGACAGGGAGCTTTCTTT. Translating gives CSVRLGQGAFF. The chain uses TRBV29-1 and TRBJ1-1; the match to TRBD1 covers 9 bases. The ends lost 5 bases at V and 10 bases at J; junction bases unmatched: 5. CDR1 SQVTM and CDR2 ANQGSEA come from the germline V gene. The CDR3 is made up of 11 amino acids.

This clonotype has at least ten counts. This rearrangement joins TRBV24-1 to TRBJ1-1; no clear D. Trimming cost V 4 bases and J 4 bases, with 9 bases left between them. Germline V gene data show CDR1 as KGHDR and CDR2 as SFDVKD. This CDR3 comprises 13 residues. DNA for the CDR3: TGTGCCACCAGTGACACCCCGGGCACTGAAGCTTTCTTT. Protein sequence: CATSDTPGTEAFF.

This clonotype was observed at least ten times. This chain uses TRBV20-1 with TRBJ2-7; D might be TRBD2 (6 bases). The CDR3 extends over 14 amino acids. Germline lookup yields CDR1 DFQATT and CDR2 SNEGSKA (reference sequence). V was cut by 6 bases and J by 0 bases, with 15 bases left in between. Here the CDR3 DNA reads TGCAGTGCCCTAATTAGCGGCATCTCCTACGAGCAGTACTTC. Its translation is CSALISGISYEQYF.